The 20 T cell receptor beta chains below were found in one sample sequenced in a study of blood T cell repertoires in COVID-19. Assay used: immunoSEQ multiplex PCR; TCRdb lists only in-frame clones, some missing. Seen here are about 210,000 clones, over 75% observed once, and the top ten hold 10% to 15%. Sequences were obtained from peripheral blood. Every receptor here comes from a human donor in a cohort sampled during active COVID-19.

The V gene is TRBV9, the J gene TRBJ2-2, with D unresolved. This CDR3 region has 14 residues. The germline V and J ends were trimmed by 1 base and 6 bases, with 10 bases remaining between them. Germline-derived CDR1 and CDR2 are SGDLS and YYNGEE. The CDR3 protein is CASSVLRSSGELFF. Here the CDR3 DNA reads TGTGCCAGCAGCGTACTGAGGAGCTCCGGGGAGCTGTTTTTT.

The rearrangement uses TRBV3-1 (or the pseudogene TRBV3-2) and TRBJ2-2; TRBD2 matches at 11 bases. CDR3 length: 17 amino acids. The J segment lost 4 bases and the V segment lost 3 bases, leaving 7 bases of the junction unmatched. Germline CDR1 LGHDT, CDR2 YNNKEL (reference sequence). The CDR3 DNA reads TGTGCCAGCAGCCAGTTACTAGCGGGAGTTGTCACCGGGGAGCTGTTTTTT. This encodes CASSQLLAGVVTGELFF.

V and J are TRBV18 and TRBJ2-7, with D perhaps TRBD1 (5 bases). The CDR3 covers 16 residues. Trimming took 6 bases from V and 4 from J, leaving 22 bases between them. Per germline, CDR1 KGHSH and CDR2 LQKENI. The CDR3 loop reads CASSSPKGSSVYEQYF. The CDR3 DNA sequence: TGTGCCAGCTCGTCCCCGAAGGGGTCTTCGGTATACGAGCAGTACTTC.

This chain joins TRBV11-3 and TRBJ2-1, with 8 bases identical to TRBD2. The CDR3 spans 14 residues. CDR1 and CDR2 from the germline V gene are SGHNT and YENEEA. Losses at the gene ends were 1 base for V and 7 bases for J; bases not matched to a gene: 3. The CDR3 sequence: CASSLAGGRNEQFF. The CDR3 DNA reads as TGTGCCAGCAGCTTAGCGGGAGGGAGGAATGAGCAGTTCTTC.

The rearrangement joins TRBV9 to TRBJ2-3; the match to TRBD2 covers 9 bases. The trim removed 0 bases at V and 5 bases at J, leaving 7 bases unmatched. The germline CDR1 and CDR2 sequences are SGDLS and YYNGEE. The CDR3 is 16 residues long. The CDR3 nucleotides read TGTGCCAGCAGCGTAGCGGCGGGAGGGCCCGGAGATACGCAGTATTTT. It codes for CASSVAAGGPGDTQYF.

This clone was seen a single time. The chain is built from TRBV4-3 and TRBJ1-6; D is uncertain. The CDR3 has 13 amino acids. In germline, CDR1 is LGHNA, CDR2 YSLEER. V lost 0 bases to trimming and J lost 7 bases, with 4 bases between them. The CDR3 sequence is CASSQDGNSPLHF. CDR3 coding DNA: TGCGCCAGCAGCCAAGATGGCAATTCACCCCTCCACTTT.

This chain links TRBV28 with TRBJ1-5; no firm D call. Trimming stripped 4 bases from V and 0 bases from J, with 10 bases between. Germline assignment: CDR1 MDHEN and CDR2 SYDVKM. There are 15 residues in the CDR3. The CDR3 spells CASSSATVSNQPQHF. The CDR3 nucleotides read TGTGCCAGCAGTTCCGCTACAGTTAGCAATCAGCCCCAGCATTTT. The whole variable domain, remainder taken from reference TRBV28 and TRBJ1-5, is DVKVTQSSRYLVKRTGEKVFLECVQDMDHENMFWYRQDPGLGLRLIYFSYDVKMKEKGDIPEGYSVSREKKERFSLILESASTNQTSMYLCASSSATVSNQPQHFGDGTRLSIL.

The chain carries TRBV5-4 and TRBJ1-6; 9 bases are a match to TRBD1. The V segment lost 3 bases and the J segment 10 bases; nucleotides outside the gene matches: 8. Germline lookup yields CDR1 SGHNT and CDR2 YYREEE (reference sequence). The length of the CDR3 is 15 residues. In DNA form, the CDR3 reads TGTGCCAGCAGCTGGGACAGGGATTCGGGGTCACCCCTCCACTTT. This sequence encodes CASSWDRDSGSPLHF.

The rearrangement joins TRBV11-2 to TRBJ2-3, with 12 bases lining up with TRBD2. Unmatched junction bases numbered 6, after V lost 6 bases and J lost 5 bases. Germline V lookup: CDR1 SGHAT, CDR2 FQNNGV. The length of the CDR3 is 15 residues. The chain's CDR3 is CASSLTGLAGDTQYF. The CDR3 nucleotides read TGTGCCAGCAGTTTAACGGGACTAGCGGGAGATACGCAGTATTTT. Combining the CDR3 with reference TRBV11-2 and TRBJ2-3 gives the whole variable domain EAGVAQSPRYKIIEKRQSVAFWCNPISGHATLYWYQQILGQGPKLLIQFQNNGVVDDSQLPKDRFSAERLKGVDSTLKIQPAKLEDSAVYLCASSLTGLAGDTQYFGPGTRLTVL.

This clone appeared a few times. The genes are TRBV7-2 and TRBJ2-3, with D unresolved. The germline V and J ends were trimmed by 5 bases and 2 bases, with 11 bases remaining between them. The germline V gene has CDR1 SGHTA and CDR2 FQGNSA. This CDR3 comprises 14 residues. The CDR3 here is CASSPLLNTDTQYF. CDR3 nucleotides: TGTGCCAGCAGCCCCCTTTTAAACACAGATACGCAGTATTTT.

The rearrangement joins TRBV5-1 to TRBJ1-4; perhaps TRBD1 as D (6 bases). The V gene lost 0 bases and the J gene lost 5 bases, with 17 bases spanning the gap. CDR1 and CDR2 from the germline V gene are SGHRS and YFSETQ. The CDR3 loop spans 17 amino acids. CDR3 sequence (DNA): TGCGCCAGCAGCTTGGCCCCGACAGGTCGCGGGAATGAAAAACTGTTTTTT. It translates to CASSLAPTGRGNEKLFF.

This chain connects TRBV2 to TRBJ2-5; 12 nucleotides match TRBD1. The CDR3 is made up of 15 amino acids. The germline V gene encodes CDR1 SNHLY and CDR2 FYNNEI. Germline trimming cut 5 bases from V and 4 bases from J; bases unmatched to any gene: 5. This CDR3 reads CASSTGQGAGETQYF. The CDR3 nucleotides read TGTGCCAGCAGTACGGGACAGGGGGCGGGAGAGACCCAGTACTTC.

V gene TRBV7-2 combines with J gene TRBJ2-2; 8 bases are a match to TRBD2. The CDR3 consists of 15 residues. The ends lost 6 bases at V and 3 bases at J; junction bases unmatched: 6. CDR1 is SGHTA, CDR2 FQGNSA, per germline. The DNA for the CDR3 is TGTGCCAGCAGACAGCTAGCGGGTCACACCGGGGAGCTGTTTTTT. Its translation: CASRQLAGHTGELFF.

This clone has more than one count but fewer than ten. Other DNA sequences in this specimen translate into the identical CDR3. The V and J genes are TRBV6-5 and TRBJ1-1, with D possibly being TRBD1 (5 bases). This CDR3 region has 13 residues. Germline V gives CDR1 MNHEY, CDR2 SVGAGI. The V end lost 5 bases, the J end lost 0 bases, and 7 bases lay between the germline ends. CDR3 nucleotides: TGTGCCAGCAGTCCGACAGTGAACACTGAAGCTTTCTTT. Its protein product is CASSPTVNTEAFF.

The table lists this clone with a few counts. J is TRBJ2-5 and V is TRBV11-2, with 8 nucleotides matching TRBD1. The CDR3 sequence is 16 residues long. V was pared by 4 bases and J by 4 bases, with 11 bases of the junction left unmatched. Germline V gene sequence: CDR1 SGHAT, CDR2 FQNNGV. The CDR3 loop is CASSSLRRGRVETQYF. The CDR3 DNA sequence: TGTGCCAGCAGCTCGCTACGCAGGGGGCGCGTAGAGACCCAGTACTTC.

The CDR3 nucleotides are TGTGCCACTACGGTCTCTGGGGCCAACGTCCTGACTTTC. Translation gives CATTVSGANVLTF. The J gene is TRBJ2-6, the V gene TRBV14; D not certain. CDR1 and CDR2 from the germline V gene are SGHDN and FVKESK. Trimming took off 10 bases at V and 0 bases at J, with 7 bases between the two ends. CDR3 length: 13 amino acids.

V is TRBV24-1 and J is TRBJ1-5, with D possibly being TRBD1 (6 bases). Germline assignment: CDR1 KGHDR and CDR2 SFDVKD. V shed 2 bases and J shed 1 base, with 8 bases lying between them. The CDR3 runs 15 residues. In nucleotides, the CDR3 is TGTGCCACCAGTGATTCCGGGACAAGCAATCAGCCCCAGCATTTT. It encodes CATSDSGTSNQPQHF.

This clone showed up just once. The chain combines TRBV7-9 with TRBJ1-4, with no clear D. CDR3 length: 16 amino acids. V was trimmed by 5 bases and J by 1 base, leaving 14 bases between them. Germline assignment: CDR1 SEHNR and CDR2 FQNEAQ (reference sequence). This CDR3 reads CASSPRARRTNEKLFF. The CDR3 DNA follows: TGTGCCAGCAGCCCACGCGCCCGAAGAACTAATGAAAAACTGTTTTTT.

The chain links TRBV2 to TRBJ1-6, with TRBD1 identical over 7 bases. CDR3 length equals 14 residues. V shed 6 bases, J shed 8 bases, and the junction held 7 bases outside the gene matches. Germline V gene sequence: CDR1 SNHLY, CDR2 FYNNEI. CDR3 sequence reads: CASRVRGKDSPLHF. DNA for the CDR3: TGTGCCAGCAGGGTCAGGGGGAAAGATTCACCCCTCCACTTT.

The DNA for the CDR3 is TGCAGTGCGTGGGCTGGCGTTGTAGCTTTCTTT. This translates into CSAWAGVVAFF. The chain is built from TRBV20-1 and TRBJ1-1, with D unclear. Germline assignment: CDR1 DFQATT and CDR2 SNEGSKA (reference sequence). The CDR3 is made up of 11 amino acids. V was cut by 6 bases and J by 10 bases, with 15 bases left in between.